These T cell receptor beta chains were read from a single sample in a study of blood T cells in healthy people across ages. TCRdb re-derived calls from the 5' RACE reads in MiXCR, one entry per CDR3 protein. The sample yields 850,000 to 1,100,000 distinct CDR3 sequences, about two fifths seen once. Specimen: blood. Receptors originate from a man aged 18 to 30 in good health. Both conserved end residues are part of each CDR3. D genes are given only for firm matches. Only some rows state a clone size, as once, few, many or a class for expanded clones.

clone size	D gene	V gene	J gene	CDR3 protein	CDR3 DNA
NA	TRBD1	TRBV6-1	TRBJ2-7	CASTPAGTAYEQYF	TGTGCCAGCACCCCGGCTGGGACAGCCTACGAGCAGTACTTC
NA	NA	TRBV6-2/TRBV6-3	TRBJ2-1	CASTLGDVKPRNEQFF	TGTGCCAGCACCCTGGGAGACGTGAAGCCCCGAAATGAGCAGTTCTTC
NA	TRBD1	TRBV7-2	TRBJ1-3	CASSPRGTGRLSGNTIYF	TGTGCCAGCAGCCCCCGTGGGACAGGTCGCCTCTCTGGAAACACCATATATTTT
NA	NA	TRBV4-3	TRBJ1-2	CASSQDIGELWGYTF	TGCGCCAGCAGCCAAGATATAGGGGAATTGTGGGGCTACACCTTC
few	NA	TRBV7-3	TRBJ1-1	CASSLGPAGVNTEAFF	TGTGCCAGCAGCTTAGGCCCCGCAGGGGTGAACACTGAAGCTTTCTTT
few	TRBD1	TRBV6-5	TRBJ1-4	CASSDGTGGSNEKLFF	TGTGCCAGCAGCGACGGGACAGGGGGGAGTAATGAAAAACTGTTTTTT
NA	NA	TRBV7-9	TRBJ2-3	CAGGDAQYF	TGTGCCGGCGGGGATGCGCAGTATTTT
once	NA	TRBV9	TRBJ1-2	CASSHTPTGFRVRGYGYTF	TGTGCCAGCAGCCATACTCCCACAGGATTCAGGGTGAGGGGCTATGGCTACACCTTC
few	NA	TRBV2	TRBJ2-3	CASSVSPGGTDTQYF	TGTGCCAGCAGTGTGAGTCCGGGTGGCACAGATACGCAGTATTTT
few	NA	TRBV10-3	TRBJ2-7	CAISSNSGAPRDEQYF	TGTGCCATCAGCTCCAATTCAGGGGCGCCCAGGGACGAGCAGTACTTC
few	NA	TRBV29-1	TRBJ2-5	CSVAALLQETQYF	TGCAGCGTTGCAGCGCTTCTCCAAGAGACCCAGTACTTC
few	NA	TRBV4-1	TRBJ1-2	CASSQDMSYGYTF	TGCGCCAGCAGCCAAGATATGAGCTATGGCTACACCTTC
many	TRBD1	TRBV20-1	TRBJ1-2	CSAPDRGNGGYTF	TGCAGTGCTCCGGACAGGGGGAACGGTGGCTACACCTTC
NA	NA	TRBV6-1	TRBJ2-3	CASSLRDRLVGPTDTQYF	TGTGCCAGCAGCCTGAGGGATCGACTAGTCGGCCCCACAGATACGCAGTATTTT
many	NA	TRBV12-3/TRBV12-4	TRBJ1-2	CASSFGDGYTF	TGTGCCAGCAGCTTCGGGGATGGCTACACCTTC
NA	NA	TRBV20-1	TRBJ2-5	CSTRALRGKGNEQYF	TGCAGTACTAGAGCTCTGAGGGGGAAGGGGAATGAGCAGTACTTC
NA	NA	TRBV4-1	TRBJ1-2	CASSHPGEGVYGCTF	TGCGCCAGCAGCCACCCCGGGGAGGGTGTCTATGGCTGCACCTTC
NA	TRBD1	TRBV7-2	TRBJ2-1	CASSLTGQAQFF	TGTGCCAGCAGCTTAACCGGACAGGCACAGTTCTTC
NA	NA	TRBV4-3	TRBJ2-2	CASSQDPGFGTGELFF	TGCGCCAGCAGCCAAGATCCCGGGTTTGGGACTGGGGAGCTGTTTTTT
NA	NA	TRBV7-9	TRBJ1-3	CASSLGFGESLPGNTIYF	TGTGCCAGCAGCTTAGGATTCGGGGAGTCTCTCCCTGGAAACACCATATATTTT
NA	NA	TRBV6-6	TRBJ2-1	CASSYDHNEQFF	TGTGCCAGCAGTTACGACCACAATGAGCAGTTCTTC
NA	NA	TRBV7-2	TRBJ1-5	CASSLAEFQPQHF	TGTGCCAGCAGCTTAGCTGAGTTCCAGCCCCAGCATTTT
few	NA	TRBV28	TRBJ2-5	CASKPAGQETQYF	TGTGCCAGCAAACCTGCCGGCCAAGAGACCCAGTACTTC
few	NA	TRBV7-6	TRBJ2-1	CASSLAGALWANEQFF	TGTGCCAGCAGCTTAGCAGGGGCCCTTTGGGCCAATGAGCAGTTCTTC
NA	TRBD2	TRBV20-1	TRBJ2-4	CSARPPTSDRAKNIQYF	TGCAGTGCTAGACCGCCCACTAGCGACCGGGCCAAAAACATTCAGTACTTC
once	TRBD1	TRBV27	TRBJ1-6	CASTLGGTGRNSPLHF	TGTGCCAGCACCCTAGGTGGGACAGGGCGTAATTCACCCCTCCACTTT
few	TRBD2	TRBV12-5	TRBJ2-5	CASGLAGGYQETQYF	TGTGCTAGTGGTTTGGCGGGGGGATACCAAGAGACCCAGTACTTC
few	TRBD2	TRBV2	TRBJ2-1	CASEAGGSNEQFF	TGTGCCAGCGAAGCGGGGGGAAGCAATGAGCAGTTCTTC
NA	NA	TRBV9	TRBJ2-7	CASSVRESYNEQYF	TGTGCCAGCAGCGTTCGGGAATCCTACAATGAGCAGTACTTC
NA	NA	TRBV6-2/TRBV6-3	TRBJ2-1	CASSYGLTSSYNEQFF	TGTGCCAGCAGTTACGGGCTGACGAGCTCCTACAATGAGCAGTTCTTC
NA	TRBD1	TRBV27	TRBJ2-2	CASTTDRTGRTGELFF	TGTGCCAGCACCACGGACCGGACAGGAAGAACCGGGGAGCTGTTTTTT
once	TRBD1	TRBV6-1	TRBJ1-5	CASTGQGLSNQPQHF	TGTGCCAGCACGGGACAGGGACTTAGCAATCAGCCCCAGCATTTT
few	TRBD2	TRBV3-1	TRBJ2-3	CASSPSTSGDTDTQYF	TGTGCCAGCAGCCCTTCGACTAGCGGGGATACAGATACGCAGTATTTT
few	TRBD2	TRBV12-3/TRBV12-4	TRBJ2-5	CASGIAGPGTQYF	TGTGCCAGCGGGATAGCGGGGCCCGGGACCCAGTACTTC
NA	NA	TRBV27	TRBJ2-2	CASTVLGGVNTGELFF	TGTGCCAGCACGGTTTTAGGGGGGGTGAACACCGGGGAGCTGTTTTTT
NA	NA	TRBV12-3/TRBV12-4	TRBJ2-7	CASNSDRIDEQYF	TGTGCCAGCAATAGCGATCGAATCGACGAGCAGTACTTC
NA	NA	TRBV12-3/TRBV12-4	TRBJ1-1	CASSPLDRSNTEAFF	TGTGCCAGCAGCCCTCTTGACCGGTCGAACACTGAAGCTTTCTTT
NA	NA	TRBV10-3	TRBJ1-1	CAISQDSENTEAFF	TGTGCCATCAGCCAGGACAGTGAGAACACTGAAGCTTTCTTT
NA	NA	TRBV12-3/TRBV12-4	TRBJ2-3	CASSLGAGDPSGDTQYF	TGTGCCAGCAGTTTAGGGGCCGGGGACCCATCAGGGGATACGCAGTATTTT
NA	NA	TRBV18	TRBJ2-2	CASSPATNTGELFF	TGTGCCAGCTCACCAGCGACCAACACCGGGGAGCTGTTTTTT
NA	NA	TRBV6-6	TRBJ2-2	CASTVNGGRGTGELFF	TGTGCCAGCACCGTAAACGGGGGCAGAGGCACCGGGGAGCTGTTTTTT
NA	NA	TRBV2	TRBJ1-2	CASSRTGTGYTF	TGTGCCAGCAGCAGAACAGGGACTGGCTACACCTTC
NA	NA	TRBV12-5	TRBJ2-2	CASGFLSGKDTGELFF	TGTGCTAGTGGTTTCCTATCAGGGAAGGACACCGGGGAGCTGTTTTTT
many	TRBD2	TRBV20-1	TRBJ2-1	CSASPTSGGGFF	TGCAGTGCTAGCCCTACTAGCGGGGGAGGGTTCTTC
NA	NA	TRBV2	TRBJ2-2	CASSDLATNTGELFF	TGTGCCAGCAGTGATCTAGCGACGAACACCGGGGAGCTGTTTTTT
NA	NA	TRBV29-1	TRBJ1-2	CSSGGVYGYTF	TGCAGCTCCGGGGGGGTCTATGGCTACACCTTC
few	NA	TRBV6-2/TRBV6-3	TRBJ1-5	CASSYGSPSNQPQHF	TGTGCCAGCAGTTACGGGTCCCCAAGCAATCAGCCCCAGCATTTT